Listed below are T cell receptor beta chains from one sample, sequenced in a study of blood T cell repertoires in COVID-19. Profiled with immunoSEQ multiplex PCR; TCRdb holds only in-frame clones, not every one. The table lists roughly 230,000 clones, 90% of them singletons, with under 2.5% in the top ten. Sequences were obtained from peripheral blood. The receptors derive from a woman aged 55-70 years with COVID-19, enrolled during active disease. Both conserved end residues are trimmed from each CDR3. D genes are given only for firm matches.

j_call | d_call | v_call | cdr3_aa
TRBJ1-1 | TRBD1 | TRBV9 | ASSPRDRAVTEAF
TRBJ1-5 | TRBD1 | TRBV3-1/TRBV3-2 | ASSPGTVSNQPQH
TRBJ1-5 | NA | TRBV30 | ACVAGSTQPQH
TRBJ1-6 | NA | TRBV3-1/TRBV3-2 | ASSPKLDSSSYNSPLH
TRBJ1-6 | TRBD1 | TRBV19 | ASSQSQRTGAPLH
TRBJ1-2 | TRBD1 | TRBV7-3 | ASSRDRDNYGYT
TRBJ1-4 | TRBD1 | TRBV10-3 | AISESLGTGGSNEKLF
TRBJ1-1 | TRBD1 | TRBV7-2 | ASRYRGLGTEAF
TRBJ2-3 | NA | TRBV19 | ASSPGSTDTQY
TRBJ1-6 | NA | TRBV7-8 | ASSLDRHAVPLH
TRBJ2-7 | TRBD2 | TRBV6-2/TRBV6-3 | ASSRFTSGDYEQY
TRBJ2-2 | NA | TRBV7-9 | ASSLVYGRGNTGELF
TRBJ1-1 | NA | TRBV6-5 | ASSRSAEAF
TRBJ2-6 | NA | TRBV12-5 | ASGGGWSGANVLT
TRBJ2-3 | NA | TRBV30 | AWRRGSTDTQY
TRBJ1-2 | NA | TRBV19 | ASSATGNYGYT
TRBJ1-2 | NA | TRBV5-5 | ASSFSRGGASNYGYT
TRBJ2-3 | NA | TRBV29-1 | SVEGSTLSTDTQY
TRBJ2-3 | TRBD2 | TRBV5-4 | ASSPGLAGGPSTDTQY
TRBJ1-2 | NA | TRBV10-3 | AISDAGWRRDFNYGYT
TRBJ1-1 | NA | TRBV2 | ASSRTSGLKAEAF
TRBJ2-2 | NA | TRBV4-3 | ASSQGASTGNTGELF
TRBJ1-3 | NA | TRBV18 | ASSPPSPGGGNTIY
TRBJ1-1 | NA | TRBV5-1 | ASSLEAARRDTEAF
TRBJ2-1 | TRBD2 | TRBV18 | ASSPPGLAGGNEQF
TRBJ1-1 | TRBD1 | TRBV19 | ASSGDRDTEAF
TRBJ1-2 | NA | TRBV9 | ASSVARGREDGYT
TRBJ1-1 | TRBD1 | TRBV19 | ASRPGTGNTEAF
TRBJ2-3 | TRBD1 | TRBV7-8 | ASSVAGGLRTDTQY
TRBJ2-3 | NA | TRBV9 | ASSFSFTDTQY
TRBJ1-6 | TRBD1 | TRBV29-1 | SVEDLPRQGPPSSYNSPLH
TRBJ1-4 | TRBD1 | TRBV27 | ASSLLTGGNEKLF
TRBJ2-7 | NA | TRBV12-3/TRBV12-4 | ASSFFRDYEQY
TRBJ2-2 | NA | TRBV6-5 | HRGREADTGELF
TRBJ2-6 | NA | TRBV9 | ASEGARSGANVLT
TRBJ1-6 | NA | TRBV18 | ASSPRVPSDSPLH
TRBJ1-5 | NA | TRBV14 | ASSQTGGGKVDQPQH
TRBJ2-3 | TRBD2 | TRBV6-1 | ASSVRLAGGSPSTDTQY
TRBJ2-3 | TRBD1 | TRBV28 | ASSFRGTGGTSTDTQY
TRBJ1-4 | NA | TRBV5-6 | ASSSGTLSGEKLF
TRBJ2-5 | NA | TRBV19 | ASSIGTSGSETQY
TRBJ1-6 | TRBD1 | TRBV20-1 | SASPTGGGPLH
TRBJ1-4 | TRBD1 | TRBV25-1 | ASSDLRGAREKLF
TRBJ1-4 | NA | TRBV2 | ASRDTANFEKLF
TRBJ2-2 | NA | TRBV18 | ASSPRRARSTGELF
TRBJ1-5 | NA | TRBV11-2 | ASSWEREQPQH
TRBJ2-7 | TRBD1 | TRBV6-6 | ASSYTLGQGNEQY
TRBJ2-7 | TRBD1 | TRBV10-3 | AINGRTGAEQY
TRBJ1-1 | NA | TRBV18 | ASSPLTGNTEAF
TRBJ2-1 | TRBD1 | TRBV4-1 | ASSQDKFVRDRGAYNEQF
TRBJ1-2 | TRBD1 | TRBV10-3 | AAYRGTNYGYT
TRBJ2-7 | NA | TRBV4-2 | ASSPRSHYEQY
TRBJ2-2 | NA | TRBV19 | ASSPRTANTGELF
TRBJ2-7 | TRBD1 | TRBV7-9 | ASSQRQGTYEQY
TRBJ1-4 | NA | TRBV10-3 | AIRSGGDNEKLF
TRBJ2-7 | NA | TRBV7-9 | ASSSMVLGDSYEQY
TRBJ1-4 | NA | TRBV6-6 | AGRKGAAVEKLF
TRBJ2-2 | NA | TRBV6-1 | ASSEGFASGGSNTGELF